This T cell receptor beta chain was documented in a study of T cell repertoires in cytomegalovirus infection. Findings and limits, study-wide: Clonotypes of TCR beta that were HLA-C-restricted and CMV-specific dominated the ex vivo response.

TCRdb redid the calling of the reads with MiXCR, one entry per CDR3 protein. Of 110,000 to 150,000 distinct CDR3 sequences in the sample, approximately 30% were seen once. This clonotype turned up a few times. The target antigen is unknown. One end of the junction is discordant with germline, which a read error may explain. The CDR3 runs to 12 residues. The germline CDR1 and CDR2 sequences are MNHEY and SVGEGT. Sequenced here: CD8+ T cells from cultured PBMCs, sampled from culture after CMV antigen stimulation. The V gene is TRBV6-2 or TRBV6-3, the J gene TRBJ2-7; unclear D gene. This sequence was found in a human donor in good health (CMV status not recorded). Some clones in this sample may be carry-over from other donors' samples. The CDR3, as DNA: TGCGCGGTGGTGGGCGGTTCCTACGAGCAGTACTTC. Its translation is CAVVGGSYEQYF.